A single sample is the source of the 12 T cell receptor beta chains below, sequenced in a study of PD-1 blockade in classical Hodgkin lymphoma. Generated by immunoSEQ multiplex PCR, the TCRdb table keeps only in-frame clones and is missing some. The sample lists roughly 60,000 clones; around nine tenths were seen once. Following autologous stem cell transplantation, relapse occurred in every patient, and exposure to brentuximab vedotin varied. Material: peripheral blood mononuclear cells (PBMCs), obtained before the second cycle of nivolumab. All receptors come from a human donor with classical Hodgkin lymphoma.

V is TRBV5-4 and J is TRBJ2-5; D remains unclear. V was shortened by 3 bases and J by 2 bases, with 8 bases between the two germline ends. The germline V gene encodes CDR1 SGHNT and CDR2 YYREEE (reference sequence). CDR3 length: 13 residues. The CDR3 loop reads CASSSAPQETQYF. CDR3 in DNA: TGTGCCAGCAGCTCCGCCCCACAAGAGACCCAGTACTTC.

This sequence joins TRBV29-1 and TRBJ1-2, with D possibly TRBD1 on 5 matching bases. The CDR3 sequence is 13 residues long. Trimming took off 4 bases at V and 4 bases at J, with 13 bases between the two ends. CDR1 and CDR2 from the germline V gene are SQVTM and ANQGSEA. This chain's CDR3 is CSVVYPGAYGYTF. DNA for the CDR3: TGCAGCGTTGTGTACCCTGGGGCCTATGGCTACACCTTC.

This chain connects TRBV27 to TRBJ1-5; D unresolved. Trimming removed 2 bases from V and 7 bases from J, with 6 bases in between. From germline, CDR1 is MNHEY and CDR2 SMNVEV (reference sequence). CDR3 length: 12 amino acids. As DNA, the CDR3 is TGTGCCAGCAGTTTACTGGGGCAGCCCCAGCATTTT. Translated, it gives CASSLLGQPQHF.

The chain carries TRBV5-1 and TRBJ2-7; 7 nucleotides match TRBD1. CDR3 length equals 16 residues. With 4 bases clipped from V and 3 bases from J, the junction kept 13 bases outside the gene matches. Germline CDR1 and CDR2: SGHRS and YFSETQ. Here the CDR3 DNA reads TGCGCCAGCAGCGTACGTCCGCAGGGGGTTGGCTACGAGCAGTACTTC. Its protein is CASSVRPQGVGYEQYF.

This clone appeared once. The chain combines TRBV7-9 with TRBJ2-2; no firm D call. The CDR3 loop spans 15 amino acids. Germline lookup yields CDR1 SEHNR and CDR2 FQNEAQ (reference sequence). V lost 8 bases, J lost 3 bases, and 16 bases lay in between. The CDR3 region is CASCPSVRYTGELFF. CDR3 sequence (DNA): TGTGCCAGCTGTCCCTCGGTGCGTTACACCGGGGAGCTGTTTTTT.

This clone was found a few times. The chain uses TRBV5-6 and TRBJ2-4; D possibly uses TRBD1 or TRBD2 (5 bases each). Trimming stripped 4 bases from V and 0 bases from J, with 17 bases between. Germline assignment: CDR1 SGHDT and CDR2 YYEEEE. CDR3 length: 17 amino acids. The CDR3 reads CASSMWGTTEAKNIQYF. The CDR3, as DNA: TGTGCCAGCAGCATGTGGGGGACGACCGAAGCCAAAAACATTCAGTACTTC.

CDR3 sequence reads: CASSLGRGETTDTQYF. Written as DNA, the CDR3 is TGTGCCAGCAGCTTAGGGCGGGGGGAGACCACAGATACGCAGTATTTT. The V gene is TRBV7-8, the J gene TRBJ2-3; 8 bases fit TRBD2. Looked up from germline, CDR1 is SGHVS and CDR2 is FQNEAQ. The CDR3 consists of 16 residues. Trimming cost V 1 base and J 2 bases; bases outside gene matches: 5. Variable domain in full (rest from reference TRBV7-8 and TRBJ2-3): GAGVSQSPRYKVAKRGQDVALRCDPISGHVSLFWYQQALGQGPEFLTYFQNEAQLDKSGLPSDRFFAERPEGSVSTLKIQRTQQEDSAVYLCASSLGRGETTDTQYFGPGTRLTVL.

V gene TRBV5-1 combines with J gene TRBJ1-4; 7 bases match TRBD1. CDR1 is SGHRS, CDR2 YFSETQ, per germline. J gave up 5 bases and V 4 bases, and 5 bases lay outside the gene matches. The CDR3 length is 14 residues. CDR3 in DNA: TGCGCCAGCAGCGCCGGGACAGAGAATGAAAAACTGTTTTTT. This codes for CASSAGTENEKLFF.

J is TRBJ1-6 and V is TRBV28; TRBD1 matches 8 bases. CDR1 and CDR2 (germline): MDHEN, SYDVKM. CDR3 size: 14 residues. Unmatched junction bases numbered 6, after V lost 7 bases and J lost 7 bases. CDR3 coding DNA: TGTGCCAGCACCCTCGGACAGGGAAATTCACCCCTCCACTTT. As protein: CASTLGQGNSPLHF.

This rearrangement joins TRBV6-6 to TRBJ2-1; D remains ambiguous. The CDR3 is 14 amino acids. Looked up from germline, CDR1 is MNHNY and CDR2 is SVGAGI (reference sequence). The V end lost 6 bases, the J end lost 5 bases, and 14 bases lay between the germline ends. CDR3 sequence: CASRSHDGNNEQFF. CDR3 bases: TGTGCCAGCAGGTCACATGACGGAAACAATGAGCAGTTCTTC.

The chain has TRBV19 and TRBJ1-1; TRBD1 might be the D (6 bases). The CDR3 length is 13 residues. CDR1 LNHDA and CDR2 SQIVND come from the germline V gene (reference sequence). Trimming cost V 11 bases and J 4 bases, with 17 bases left between them. This CDR3 reads CAAGRGAGTEAFF. The CDR3 DNA reads TGTGCCGCGGGGCGGGGGGCCGGCACTGAAGCTTTCTTT.

This chain links TRBV6-5 with TRBJ1-2; 10 bases are a match to TRBD1. Germline loops: CDR1 MNHEY, CDR2 SVGAGI. V lost 0 bases, J lost 7 bases, and 2 bases stayed unmatched. This CDR3 has 14 amino acids. The CDR3 DNA reads TGTGCCAGCAGTTACTCATGGGACAGGGGTGGCTACACCTTC. Residues: CASSYSWDRGGYTF.